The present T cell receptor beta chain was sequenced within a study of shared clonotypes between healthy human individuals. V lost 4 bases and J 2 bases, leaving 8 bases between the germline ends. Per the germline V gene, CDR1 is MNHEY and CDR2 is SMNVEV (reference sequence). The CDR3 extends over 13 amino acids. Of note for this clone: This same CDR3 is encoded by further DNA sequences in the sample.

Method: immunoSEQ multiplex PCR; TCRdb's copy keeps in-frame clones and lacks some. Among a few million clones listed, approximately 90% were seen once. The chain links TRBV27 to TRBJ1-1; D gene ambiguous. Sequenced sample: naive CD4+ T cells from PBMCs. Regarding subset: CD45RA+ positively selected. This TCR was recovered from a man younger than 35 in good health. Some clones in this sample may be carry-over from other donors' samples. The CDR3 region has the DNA TGTGCCAGCAGTTCCCAAGGCAACACTGAAGCTTTCTTT. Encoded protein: CASSSQGNTEAFF.